This T cell receptor (beta chain) was retrieved from a study of blood T cell repertoires in COVID-19. Study overall: There were acute and convalescent COVID-19 samples, and they came from the United States, Italy and Spain. Sources were T cells, B-cell-depleted T cells, or PBMCs; the material itself was cDNA or gDNA.

Authors' analysis steps: Amplification of reference gene primers was used by the study to estimate nucleated cell counts. The method was immunoSEQ multiplex PCR; TCRdb's version includes in-frame clones alone and lacks a portion of them. V and J calls and clone size are as listed in that table; D and trimming were resolved from the DNA. This table holds some 140,000 clones, roughly 80% found once. V was cut by 4 bases and J by 7 bases, with 19 bases left in between. Germline V gene data show CDR1 as MNHEY and CDR2 as SVGAGI. CDR3 size: 15 residues. The specimen sequenced was peripheral blood. This chain joins TRBV6-5 and TRBJ1-2, with a weak D call TRBD1 (5 bases). The sequence was collected from a man between 60 and 70 years old who had recovered from COVID-19. CDR3 in DNA: TGTGCCAGCAGTTCCCTAGGACAAAGGAGAGTTGGCTACACCTTC. The encoded protein is CASSSLGQRRVGYTF.